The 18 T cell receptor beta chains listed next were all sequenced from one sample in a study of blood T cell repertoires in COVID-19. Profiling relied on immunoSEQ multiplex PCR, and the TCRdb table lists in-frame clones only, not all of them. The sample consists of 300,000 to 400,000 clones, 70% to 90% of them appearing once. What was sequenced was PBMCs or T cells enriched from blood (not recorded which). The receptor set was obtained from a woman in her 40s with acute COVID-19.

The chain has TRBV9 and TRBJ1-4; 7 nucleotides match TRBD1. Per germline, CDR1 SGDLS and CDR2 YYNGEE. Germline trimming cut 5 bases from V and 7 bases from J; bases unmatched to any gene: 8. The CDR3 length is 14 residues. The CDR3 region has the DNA TGTGCCAGCAGTTTACAGGGGCAACCTGAAAAACTGTTTTTT. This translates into CASSLQGQPEKLFF.

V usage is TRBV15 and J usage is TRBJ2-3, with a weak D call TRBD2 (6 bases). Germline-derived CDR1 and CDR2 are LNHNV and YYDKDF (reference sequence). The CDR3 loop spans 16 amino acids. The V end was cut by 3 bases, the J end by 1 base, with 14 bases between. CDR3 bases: TGTGCCACCAGCAGTGGGGGGTACGGGGGCACAGATACGCAGTATTTT. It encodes CATSSGGYGGTDTQYF.

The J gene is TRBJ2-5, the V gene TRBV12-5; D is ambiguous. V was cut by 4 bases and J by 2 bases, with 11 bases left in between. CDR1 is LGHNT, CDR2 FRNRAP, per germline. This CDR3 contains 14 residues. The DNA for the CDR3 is TGTGCTAGTGGTTCTAGGCCATTACAAGAGACCCAGTACTTC. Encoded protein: CASGSRPLQETQYF.

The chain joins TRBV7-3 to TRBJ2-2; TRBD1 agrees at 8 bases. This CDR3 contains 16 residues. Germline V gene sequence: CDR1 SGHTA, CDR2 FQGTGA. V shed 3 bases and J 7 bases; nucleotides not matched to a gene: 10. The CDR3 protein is CASSLAGGKSDGELFF. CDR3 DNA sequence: TGTGCCAGCAGCTTGGCAGGGGGCAAATCTGACGGGGAGCTGTTTTTT.

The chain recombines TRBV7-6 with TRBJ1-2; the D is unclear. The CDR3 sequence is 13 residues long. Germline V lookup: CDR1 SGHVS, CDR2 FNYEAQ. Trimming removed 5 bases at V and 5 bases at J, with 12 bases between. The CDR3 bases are TGTGCCAGCAGCCAACCCTCCGGGTATGGCTACACCTTC. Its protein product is CASSQPSGYGYTF.

The CDR3 is CASSRSGTSAGTDTQYF. The CDR3 DNA is TGTGCCAGCAGCCGTTCCGGGACTAGCGCGGGCACAGATACGCAGTATTTT. The rearrangement joins TRBV3-1 (or the pseudogene TRBV3-2) to TRBJ2-3; 10 bases align to TRBD2. The CDR3 runs 17 residues. The germline gives CDR1 LGHDT, CDR2 YNNKEL (reference sequence). After removal of 4 bases from V and 1 base from J, the junction contained 8 bases not matched to a gene.

As DNA, the CDR3 is TGTGCCAGCAGCCCTAGGGCAGGGTCACCCCTCCACTTT. Translating gives CASSPRAGSPLHF. The chain joins TRBV7-3 to TRBJ1-6, with D perhaps matching TRBD1 (5 bases). The CDR3 is made up of 13 amino acids. CDR1 SGHTA and CDR2 FQGTGA come from the germline V gene. V lost 5 bases, J lost 10 bases, and 12 bases lay in between.

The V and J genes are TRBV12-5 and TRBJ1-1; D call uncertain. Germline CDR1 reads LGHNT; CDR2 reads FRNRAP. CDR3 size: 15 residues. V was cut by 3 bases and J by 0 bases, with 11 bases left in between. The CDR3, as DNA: TGTGCTAGTGGTTTATGGGCGGGGTTGAACACTGAAGCTTTCTTT. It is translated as CASGLWAGLNTEAFF.

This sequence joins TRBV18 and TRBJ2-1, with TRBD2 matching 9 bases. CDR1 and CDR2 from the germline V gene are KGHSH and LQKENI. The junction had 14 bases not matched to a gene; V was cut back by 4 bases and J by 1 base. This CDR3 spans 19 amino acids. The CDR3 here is CASSQGLALTPLSYNEQFF. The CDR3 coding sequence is TGTGCCAGCTCACAGGGACTAGCCTTGACGCCCTTATCCTACAATGAGCAGTTCTTC.

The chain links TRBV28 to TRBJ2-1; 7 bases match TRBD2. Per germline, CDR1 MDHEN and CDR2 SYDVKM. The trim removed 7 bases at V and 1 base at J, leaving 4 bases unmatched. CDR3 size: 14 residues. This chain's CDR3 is CASIRGESYNEQFF. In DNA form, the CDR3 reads TGTGCCAGCATCCGGGGGGAGTCCTACAATGAGCAGTTCTTC. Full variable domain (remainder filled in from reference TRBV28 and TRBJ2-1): DVKVTQSSRYLVKRTGEKVFLECVQDMDHENMFWYRQDPGLGLRLIYFSYDVKMKEKGDIPEGYSVSREKKERFSLILESASTNQTSMYLCASIRGESYNEQFFGPGTRLTVL.

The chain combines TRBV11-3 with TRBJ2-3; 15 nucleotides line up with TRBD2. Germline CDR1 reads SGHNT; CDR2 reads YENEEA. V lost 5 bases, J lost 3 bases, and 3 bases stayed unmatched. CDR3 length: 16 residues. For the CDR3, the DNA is TGTGCCAGCAGCATGGGACTAGCGGGAGGTACAGATACGCAGTATTTT. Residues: CASSMGLAGGTDTQYF. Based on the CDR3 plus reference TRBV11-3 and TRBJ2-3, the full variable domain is EAGVVQSPRYKIIEKKQPVAFWCNPISGHNTLYWYLQNLGQGPELLIRYENEEAVDDSQLPKDRFSAERLKGVDSTLKIQPAELGDSAVYLCASSMGLAGGTDTQYFGPGTRLTVL.

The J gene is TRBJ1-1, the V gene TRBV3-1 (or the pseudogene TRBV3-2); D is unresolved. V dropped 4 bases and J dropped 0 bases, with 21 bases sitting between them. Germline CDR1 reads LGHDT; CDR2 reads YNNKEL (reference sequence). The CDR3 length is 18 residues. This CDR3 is CASSLEAAEYYMNTEAFF. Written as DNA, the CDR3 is TGTGCCAGCAGCCTGGAGGCAGCCGAATACTACATGAACACTGAAGCTTTCTTT.

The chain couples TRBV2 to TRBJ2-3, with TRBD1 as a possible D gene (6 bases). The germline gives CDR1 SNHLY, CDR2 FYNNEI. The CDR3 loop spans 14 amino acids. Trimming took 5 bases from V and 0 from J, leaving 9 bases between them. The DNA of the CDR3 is TGTGCCAGCAGTAGGACAGATAGCACAGATACGCAGTATTTT. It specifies CASSRTDSTDTQYF.

CDR3 protein: CASSIRQSLLYEQYF. The CDR3 DNA follows: TGTGCCAGCAGCATAAGACAGAGCCTACTCTACGAGCAGTACTTC. The chain recombines TRBV7-2 with TRBJ2-7, with D possibly matching TRBD1 (5 bases). The CDR3 sequence is 15 residues long. Trimming stripped 5 bases from V and 3 bases from J, with 17 bases between. CDR1 SGHTA and CDR2 FQGNSA come from the germline V gene.

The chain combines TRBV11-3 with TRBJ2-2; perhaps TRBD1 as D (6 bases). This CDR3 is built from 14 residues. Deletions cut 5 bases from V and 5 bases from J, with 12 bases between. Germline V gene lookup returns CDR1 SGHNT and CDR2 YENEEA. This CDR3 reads CASSPGHETGELFF. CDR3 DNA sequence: TGTGCCAGCAGCCCGGGACATGAAACCGGGGAGCTGTTTTTT.

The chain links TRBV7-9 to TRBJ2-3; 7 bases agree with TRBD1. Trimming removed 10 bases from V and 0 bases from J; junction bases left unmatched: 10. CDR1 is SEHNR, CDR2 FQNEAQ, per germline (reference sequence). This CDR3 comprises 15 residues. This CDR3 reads CATTSRGSSTDTQYF. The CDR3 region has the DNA TGTGCCACTACCTCCAGGGGGTCTAGCACAGATACGCAGTATTTT.

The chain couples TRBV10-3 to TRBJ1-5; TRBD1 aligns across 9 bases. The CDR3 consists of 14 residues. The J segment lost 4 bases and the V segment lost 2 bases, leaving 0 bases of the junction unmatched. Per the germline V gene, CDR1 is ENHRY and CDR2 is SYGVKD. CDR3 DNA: TGTGCCATCAGTGAGGGGACAGGGAATCAGCCCCAGCATTTT. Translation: CAISEGTGNQPQHF.

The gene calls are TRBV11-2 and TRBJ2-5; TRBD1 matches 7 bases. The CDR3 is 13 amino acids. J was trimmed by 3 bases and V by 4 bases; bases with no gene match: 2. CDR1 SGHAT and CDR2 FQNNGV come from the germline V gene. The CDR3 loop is CASSSTGEETQYF. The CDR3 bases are TGTGCCAGCAGCTCCACAGGGGAAGAGACCCAGTACTTC. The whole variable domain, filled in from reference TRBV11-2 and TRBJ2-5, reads EAGVAQSPRYKIIEKRQSVAFWCNPISGHATLYWYQQILGQGPKLLIQFQNNGVVDDSQLPKDRFSAERLKGVDSTLKIQPAKLEDSAVYLCASSSTGEETQYFGPGTRLLVL.